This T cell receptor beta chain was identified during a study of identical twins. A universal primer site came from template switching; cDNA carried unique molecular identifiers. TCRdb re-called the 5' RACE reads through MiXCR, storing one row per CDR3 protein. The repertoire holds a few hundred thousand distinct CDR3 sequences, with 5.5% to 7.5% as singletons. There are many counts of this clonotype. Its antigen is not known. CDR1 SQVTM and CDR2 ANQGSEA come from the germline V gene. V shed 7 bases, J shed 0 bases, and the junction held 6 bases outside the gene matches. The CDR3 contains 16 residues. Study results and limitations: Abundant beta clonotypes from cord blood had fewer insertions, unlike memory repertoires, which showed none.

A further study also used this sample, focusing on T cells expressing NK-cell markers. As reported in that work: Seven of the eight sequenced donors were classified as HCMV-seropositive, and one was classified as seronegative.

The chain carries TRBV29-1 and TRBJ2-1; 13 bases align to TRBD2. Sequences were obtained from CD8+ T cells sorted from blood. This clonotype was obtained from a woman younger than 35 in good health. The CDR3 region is CSAEGLAGPSYNEQFF. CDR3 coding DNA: TGCAGCGCGGAGGGACTAGCGGGGCCCTCCTACAATGAGCAGTTCTTC.